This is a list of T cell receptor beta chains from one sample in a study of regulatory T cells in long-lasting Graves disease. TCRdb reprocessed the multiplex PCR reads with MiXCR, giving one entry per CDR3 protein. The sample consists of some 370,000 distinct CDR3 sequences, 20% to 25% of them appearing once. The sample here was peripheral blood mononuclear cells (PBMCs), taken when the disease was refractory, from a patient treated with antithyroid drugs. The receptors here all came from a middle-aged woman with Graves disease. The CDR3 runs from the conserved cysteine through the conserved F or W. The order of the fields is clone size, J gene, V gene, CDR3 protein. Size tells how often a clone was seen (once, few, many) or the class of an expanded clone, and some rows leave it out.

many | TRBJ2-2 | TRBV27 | CASSPYAGTGGFPNTGELFF
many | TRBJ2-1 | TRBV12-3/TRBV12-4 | CASSSGLPGNEQFF
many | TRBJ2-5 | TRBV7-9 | CASSLIQPLQETQYF
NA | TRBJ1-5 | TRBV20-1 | CSASGRDSNQPQHF
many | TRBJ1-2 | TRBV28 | CASSPTGTNGYTF
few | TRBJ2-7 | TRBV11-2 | CASSSPGTSLYEQYF
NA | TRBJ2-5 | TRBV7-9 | CASSLVGSLAAQETQYF
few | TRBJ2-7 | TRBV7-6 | CASSPQGAQGNEQYF
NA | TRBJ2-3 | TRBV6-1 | CASSLADMGTDTQYF
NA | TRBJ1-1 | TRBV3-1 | CASTSGTGIPRPEAFF
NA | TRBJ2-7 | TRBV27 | CASSKTGKLSGYEQYF